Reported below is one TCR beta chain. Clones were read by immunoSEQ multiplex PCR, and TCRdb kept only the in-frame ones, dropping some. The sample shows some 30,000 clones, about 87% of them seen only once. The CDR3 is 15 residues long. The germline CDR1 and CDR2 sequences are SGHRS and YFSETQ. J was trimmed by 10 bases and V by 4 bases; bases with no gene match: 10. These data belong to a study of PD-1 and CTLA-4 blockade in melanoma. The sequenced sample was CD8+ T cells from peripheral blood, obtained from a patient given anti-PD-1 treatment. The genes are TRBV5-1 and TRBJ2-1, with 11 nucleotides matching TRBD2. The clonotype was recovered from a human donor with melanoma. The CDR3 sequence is CASSRIAGGQEEQFF. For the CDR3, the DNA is TGCGCCAGCAGCAGGATAGCGGGGGGGCAAGAAGAGCAGTTCTTC.